This T cell receptor (beta chain) was sequenced in a study of T cell responses to AZD1222 COVID-19 vaccine. Sequencing used immunoSEQ multiplex PCR; TCRdb keeps in-frame clones, though not all of them. The sample carries some 91,000 clones, about 89% recorded once. This clone is a singleton in its sample. The antigen remains undetermined. Germline V gives CDR1 LNHDA, CDR2 SQIVND (reference sequence). There are 16 residues in the CDR3. With V trimmed by 4 bases and J by 3 bases, 8 bases remained unmatched. Study-level findings and limits: Mapped onto spike, vaccine-associated CD4 TCRs spanned it and were dominant at 160-218 and 743-854.

The TCR comes from an adult in good health. The rearrangement links TRBV19 to TRBJ1-5, with TRBD1 matching 8 bases. Sequenced here: peripheral blood, sampled on day 0 of AZD1222 vaccination. Here the CDR3 DNA reads TGTGCCAGTAGTAGGTATGGACAGGGTTCCAATCAGCCCCAGCATTTT. Protein product: CASSRYGQGSNQPQHF.